This T cell receptor beta chain is from a study of tumor-infiltrating lymphocytes in primary liver carcinoma. As for the study in general: Patients of both sexes were 30 to 69 years old.

Blood RNA was derived from unsorted whole blood, and germline DNA was extracted too. CDR3 length: 20 amino acids. Germline trimming cut 3 bases from V and 1 base from J; bases unmatched to any gene: 16. Germline CDR1 SGHNT, CDR2 YENEEA. This clonotype was detected once. Its cognate antigen is unknown. One base away lies a much larger clone, so this may be a sequencing read error. The template, 500 ng total RNA, yielded TCR beta cDNA made with a constant-region primer. A slightly modified ARM-PCR protocol with three nested multiplex PCR rounds produced these TCR beta libraries. TRBV1-TRBV30 forward primers paired with a C-beta reverse primer were used in the first two PCR rounds, which ran approximately 11 cycles each. MiXCR, applied by TCRdb to the multiplex PCR reads, yields one record per CDR3 protein. The data show a few hundred thousand distinct CDR3 sequences, roughly 60% seen once. The study, taken as a whole, reports: Tumor-adjacent and tumor-blood pairs shared a smaller degree of overlap than tumor region pairs.

The sample taken for sequencing was peripheral blood. The sequence was obtained from a woman aged 25 to 45 with primary liver carcinoma and hepatitis B virus infection. The chain has TRBV11-3 and TRBJ2-7; 12 nucleotides match TRBD1. The CDR3 DNA sequence: TGTGCCAGCAGCTTCAATCTCGGGACAGGGGGCGTGGTACGGTCCTACGAGCAGTACTTC. Encoded protein: CASSFNLGTGGVVRSYEQYF.